This TCR beta chain is drawn from a study of T-cell reconstitution after alpha-beta-depleted transplantation in children. The germline V gene encodes CDR1 SGHRS and CDR2 YFSETQ. This CDR3 spans 14 amino acids. Deletions cut 4 bases from V and 8 bases from J, with 18 bases between. This clonotype has a count of ten or more. Construction of the TCRbeta library involved unique molecular identifiers. TCRdb fed the PCR reads into MiXCR, producing one record per CDR3 protein. The data hold 20,000 to 25,000 distinct CDR3 sequences, with 11% observed a single time. The chain recombines TRBV5-1 with TRBJ1-2; no firm D call. This material consisted of PBMCs from the stem cell graft donor, taken from the stem cell graft. This TCR was sampled from a human donor who donated a stem cell graft to a child with chronic granulomatous disease. CDR3 region: CASSLGNPRKGYTF. CDR3 DNA sequence: TGCGCCAGCAGCCTTGGGAACCCCCGGAAGGGCTACACCTTC.